The TCR beta chain under discussion was sequenced for a study of shared clonotypes between healthy human individuals. Study-level background: Per-donor plates numbered three CD4 naive, three CD4 memory, two CD8 naive and one CD8 memory.

Study-wide points: Estimated richness was generally greater in naive than memory subsets. Clonotypes that were shared across a handful of donors made up about 4.5% of naive CD4 clonotypes.

The CDR3 extends over 17 amino acids. The germline gives CDR1 MGHRA, CDR2 YSYEKL. V was clipped by 0 bases and J by 10 bases; unmatched bases: 14. For this clone: The target antigen is unknown.

Profiled with immunoSEQ multiplex PCR; TCRdb holds only in-frame clones, not every one. The sample includes more than 200,000 clones, over 60% of them seen just once. This receptor was obtained from a young man in good health. The chain recombines TRBV4-1 with TRBJ2-1; 8 positions match TRBD2. Sequenced input: memory CD4+ T cells sorted from blood. Subset described: CD45RA-negative fraction. CDR3 nucleotide sequence: TGCGCCAGCAGCCAAGATCGAGGAGCGGGAGCGGTTGGAGAGCAGTTCTTC. Translating it yields CASSQDRGAGAVGEQFF.